These 6 T cell receptor beta chains were all obtained from the same sample, sequenced in a study of shared clonotypes between healthy human individuals. Sequencing was performed with immunoSEQ multiplex PCR; in TCRdb, only in-frame clones are kept and a portion is missing. The table includes roughly 2,000,000 clones, over 85% detected once. Naive CD8 cells were CD45RO-negative, positively selected for CCR7, excluding terminally differentiated effector memory CD45RA+ cells. The sample consisted of naive CD8+ T cells sorted from blood. The receptors were sampled from a young man in good health.

The V gene is TRBV10-3, the J gene TRBJ2-5, with D uncertain. Deletions cut 3 bases from V and 5 bases from J, with 7 bases between. The germline gives CDR1 ENHRY, CDR2 SYGVKD. This CDR3 contains 12 residues. The CDR3 nucleotides read TGTGCCATCAGTGATTTTATGGAGACCCAGTACTTC. This sequence encodes CAISDFMETQYF.

This chain connects TRBV6-5 to TRBJ2-2, with D uncertain. The CDR3 consists of 13 residues. Trimming shortened V by 6 bases and J by 2 bases, and 7 bases separated the two germline ends. The germline gives CDR1 MNHEY, CDR2 SVGAGI. CDR3 nucleotide sequence: TGTGCCAGCAGAGAACAAAACACCGGGGAGCTGTTTTTT. Its translation: CASREQNTGELFF.

Remarks on this clone: Other nucleotide sequences in the sample specify the same CDR3. This chain connects TRBV29-1 to TRBJ1-1, with D unclear. Trimming pared 6 bases from V and 0 bases from J, leaving 11 bases between. The length of the CDR3 is 13 residues. Germline V CDR1 and CDR2: SQVTM, ANQGSEA. CDR3 bases: TGCAGCGTATTGGACGGAGTGAACACTGAAGCTTTCTTT. It translates to CSVLDGVNTEAFF.

This clone showed up just a few times. This sample also contains other DNA sequences that code for the same CDR3. The chain is built from TRBV5-4 and TRBJ1-3; D uncertain. The germline V gene encodes CDR1 SGHNT and CDR2 YYREEE (reference sequence). The V end was cut by 1 base, the J end by 3 bases, with 2 bases between. CDR3 size: 12 residues. CDR3 residues: CASSLLGNTIYF. The CDR3, as DNA: TGTGCCAGCAGCTTGCTTGGAAACACCATATATTTT.

There are a few counts of this clone. This chain joins TRBV30 and TRBJ1-2, with D hard to call. The germline gives CDR1 GTSNPN, CDR2 SVGIG (reference sequence). The CDR3 length is 11 residues. Trimming pared 6 bases from V and 3 bases from J, leaving 8 bases between. CDR3 sequence (DNA): TGTGCCTGTTTTTGGGACTATGGCTACACCTTC. Protein: CACFWDYGYTF. The whole variable domain, remainder taken from reference TRBV30 and TRBJ1-2, is SQTIHQWPATLVQPVGSPLSLECTVEGTSNPNLYWYRQAAGRGLQLLFYSVGIGQISSEVPQNLSASRPQDRQFILSSKKLLLSDSGFYLCACFWDYGYTFGSGTRLTVV.

The DNA of the CDR3 is TGTGCCAGCAGCATAGCGGGCCAAGAGACCCAGTACTTC. Amino acid sequence: CASSIAGQETQYF. The chain has TRBV6-6 and TRBJ2-5; 7 bases map to TRBD2. This CDR3 has 13 residues. V was pared by 6 bases and J by 1 base, with 2 bases of the junction left unmatched. The germline CDR1 and CDR2 sequences are MNHNY and SVGAGI (reference sequence).